This TCR beta chain was recovered during a study of blood T cell repertoires in COVID-19. Germline V CDR1 and CDR2: GTSNPN, SVGIG (reference sequence). With 2 bases removed from V and 3 bases from J, the gap between germline ends came to 19 bases. CDR3 length equals 16 residues. The data were produced by immunoSEQ multiplex PCR, yet TCRdb's version contains in-frame clones alone and is incomplete. Among under 450,000 clones listed, 65% to 90% were seen once. This sequence was found in a woman in her sixties with COVID-19, enrolled during active disease. Sequencing input: peripheral blood. V gene TRBV30 combines with J gene TRBJ1-1; D ambiguous. This CDR3 is CAWSPLERPRDTEAFF. The CDR3 coding sequence is TGTGCCTGGAGTCCCCTCGAGCGACCCCGGGACACTGAAGCTTTCTTT.